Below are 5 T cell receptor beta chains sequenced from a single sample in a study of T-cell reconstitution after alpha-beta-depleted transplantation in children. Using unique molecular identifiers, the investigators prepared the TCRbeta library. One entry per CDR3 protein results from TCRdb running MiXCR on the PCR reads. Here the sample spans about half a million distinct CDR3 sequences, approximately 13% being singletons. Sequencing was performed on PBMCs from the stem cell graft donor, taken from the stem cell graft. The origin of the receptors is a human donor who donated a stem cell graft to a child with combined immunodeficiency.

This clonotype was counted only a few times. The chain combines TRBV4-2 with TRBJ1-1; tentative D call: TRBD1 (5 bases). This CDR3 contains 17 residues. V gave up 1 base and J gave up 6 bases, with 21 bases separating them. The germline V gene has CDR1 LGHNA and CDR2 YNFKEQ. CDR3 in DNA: TGTGCCAGCAGCCAAGGGGACGCGGGACTGGCCCGGCCTGAAGCTTTCTTT. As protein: CASSQGDAGLARPEAFF.

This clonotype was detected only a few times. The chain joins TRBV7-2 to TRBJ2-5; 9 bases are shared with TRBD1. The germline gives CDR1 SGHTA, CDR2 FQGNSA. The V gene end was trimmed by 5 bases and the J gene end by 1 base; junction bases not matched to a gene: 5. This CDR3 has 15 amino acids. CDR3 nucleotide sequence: TGTGCCAGCAGCGCCGGGACAGGGTCCCAAGAGACCCAGTACTTC. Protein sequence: CASSAGTGSQETQYF.

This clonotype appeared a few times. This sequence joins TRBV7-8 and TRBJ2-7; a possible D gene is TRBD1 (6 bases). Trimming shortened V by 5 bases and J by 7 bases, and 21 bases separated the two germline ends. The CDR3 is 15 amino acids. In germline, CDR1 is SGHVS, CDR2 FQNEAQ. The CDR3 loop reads CASSPRAGAGREQYF. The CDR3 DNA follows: TGTGCCAGCAGCCCAAGGGCAGGGGCCGGTAGGGAGCAGTACTTC.

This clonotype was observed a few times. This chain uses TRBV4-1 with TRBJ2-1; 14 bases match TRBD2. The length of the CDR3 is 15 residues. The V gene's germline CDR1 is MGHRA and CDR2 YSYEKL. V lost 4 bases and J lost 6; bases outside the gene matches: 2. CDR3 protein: CASSRLAGGPNEQFF. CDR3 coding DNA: TGCGCCAGCAGCCGACTAGCGGGAGGGCCCAATGAGCAGTTCTTC.

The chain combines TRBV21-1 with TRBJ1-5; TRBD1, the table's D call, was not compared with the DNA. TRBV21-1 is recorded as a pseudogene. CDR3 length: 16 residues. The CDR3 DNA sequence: TGTGCCAGCAGCAGACCAGGGGTGCCTCGTTTTTTGCCCCAGCATTTT. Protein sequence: CASSRPGVPRFLPQHF.